This entry is about one TCR beta chain. Its target is not known. Trimming left V 5 bases short and J 6 bases short, with 16 bases between. CDR3 length: 14 residues. Germline CDR1 and CDR2: MNHEY and SMNVEV (reference sequence). TCRdb keeps only in-frame clones here, not all; method: immunoSEQ multiplex PCR. The sample has roughly 2,500 clones, approximately 70% seen once. The sample belongs to a study of CD8 T cell repertoires and HIV-1 epitope variants. Sequencing input: cultured CD8+ T cells derived from PBMCs. V is TRBV27 and J is TRBJ1-2; D perhaps matches TRBD1 (6 bases). This TCR was recovered from a male donor with HIV. CDR3 DNA sequence: TGTGCCAGCAGTCCCCAGACAGGCGGTCATGGCTACACCTTC. Translation: CASSPQTGGHGYTF.